Shown below are 25 T cell receptor beta chains from a single sample sequenced in a study of blood T cell repertoires in COVID-19. The data were produced by immunoSEQ multiplex PCR, yet TCRdb's version contains in-frame clones alone and is incomplete. Of under 65,000 clones listed, 60% to 80% were seen once; the top ten hold 5.8%. The sequencing input was PBMCs or T cells enriched from blood (not recorded which). These receptors were taken from a woman aged 50 to 65 with acute COVID-19.

The rearrangement uses TRBV18 and TRBJ2-7, with a possible D match to TRBD1 (6 bases). This CDR3 has 15 residues. Germline V gives CDR1 KGHSH, CDR2 LQKENI. V was clipped by 0 bases and J by 2 bases, with 11 bases between them. The CDR3 loop is CASSPPAGAAYEQYF. The CDR3 bases are TGTGCCAGCTCACCACCCGCAGGGGCGGCCTACGAGCAGTACTTC.

The rearrangement links TRBV7-2 to TRBJ2-5; tentative D call: TRBD1 (6 bases). Germline V gives CDR1 SGHTA, CDR2 FQGNSA. CDR3 length: 15 amino acids. The ends were cut back, 7 bases at V and 1 base at J, with 16 bases in the middle. This CDR3 is CASTITGHPQETQYF. The CDR3, as DNA: TGTGCCAGCACAATAACGGGACACCCCCAAGAGACCCAGTACTTC.

The chain employs TRBV28 and TRBJ1-5; tentatively, D is TRBD1 (6 bases). Germline assignment: CDR1 MDHEN and CDR2 SYDVKM. This CDR3 comprises 16 residues. With 5 bases removed from V and 1 base from J, the gap between germline ends came to 15 bases. The CDR3 DNA reads TGTGCCAGCAGTCCGAGGGGACAATGGAGCAATCAGCCCCAGCATTTT. Residues: CASSPRGQWSNQPQHF.

V and J are TRBV24-1 and TRBJ2-3, with 7 bases matching TRBD1. Per the germline V gene, CDR1 is KGHDR and CDR2 is SFDVKD. V lost 4 bases and J lost 0; bases outside the gene matches: 3. The CDR3 has 15 residues. CDR3 region: CATSDGQVSTDTQYF. CDR3 DNA: TGTGCCACCAGTGACGGACAGGTCAGCACAGATACGCAGTATTTT.

The rearrangement links TRBV7-9 to TRBJ2-7, with 8 bases identical to TRBD2. The CDR3 runs 16 residues. The germline gives CDR1 SEHNR, CDR2 FQNEAQ (reference sequence). V dropped 3 bases and J dropped 3; count of bases not matched to a gene: 10. The CDR3 region is CASSLDWAGGDYEQYF. In DNA, the CDR3 is TGTGCCAGCAGCTTGGATTGGGCGGGGGGAGACTACGAGCAGTACTTC.

This clone showed up just once. The chain links TRBV19 to TRBJ1-4; 7 nucleotides line up with TRBD1. This CDR3 has 15 amino acids. Germline V gene data show CDR1 as LNHDA and CDR2 as SQIVND (reference sequence). J lost 5 bases, V lost 5 bases, and 8 bases had no gene match. CDR3 DNA: TGTGCCAGTAGTCCCAGGGGACAGATCAATGAAAAACTGTTTTTT. This codes for CASSPRGQINEKLFF. The variable domain in full, with the rest retrieved from reference TRBV19 and TRBJ1-4, is DGGITQSPKYLFRKEGQNVTLSCEQNLNHDAMYWYRQDPGQGLRLIYYSQIVNDFQKGDIAEGYSVSREKKESFPLTVTSAQKNPTAFYLCASSPRGQINEKLFFGSGTQLSVL.

The chain combines TRBV10-3 with TRBJ1-4; tentatively, D is TRBD1 (5 bases). The germline V and J ends were trimmed by 4 bases and 0 bases, with 6 bases remaining between them. The length of the CDR3 is 14 residues. Germline V gene sequence: CDR1 ENHRY, CDR2 SYGVKD. The CDR3 region is CAISGTTTNEKLFF. CDR3 DNA: TGTGCCATCAGTGGGACAACAACTAATGAAAAACTGTTTTTT.

The chain joins TRBV6-1 to TRBJ1-2; 8 bases are a match to TRBD1. This CDR3 is built from 15 residues. V lost 2 bases to trimming and J lost 8 bases; unmatched junction nucleotides: 10. Germline CDR1 reads MNHNS; CDR2 reads SASEGT. The chain's CDR3 is CASSERQGASGGYTF. In DNA form, the CDR3 reads TGTGCCAGCAGTGAACGGCAGGGGGCAAGTGGGGGCTACACCTTC.

This chain links TRBV25-1 with TRBJ1-5, with a tentative D call TRBD1 (6 bases). This CDR3 is 15 amino acids long. The germline V and J ends were trimmed by 3 bases and 3 bases, with 12 bases remaining between them. From germline, CDR1 is MGHDK and CDR2 SYGVNS. This CDR3 is CASSEAGVHNQPQHF. The CDR3 DNA is TGTGCCAGCAGTGAGGCAGGGGTCCACAATCAGCCCCAGCATTTT.

V gene TRBV7-9 combines with J gene TRBJ2-3; 7 bases line up with TRBD2. From germline, CDR1 is SEHNR and CDR2 FQNEAQ (reference sequence). This CDR3 is 16 amino acids long. V lost 5 bases to trimming and J lost 0 bases; unmatched junction nucleotides: 8. The CDR3 coding sequence is TGTGCCAGCAGCCTAATTAGCGGGCCTAGCACAGATACGCAGTATTTT. Encoded protein: CASSLISGPSTDTQYF.

This clone was detected only a few times. The gene calls are TRBV6-2 or TRBV6-3 and TRBJ1-2; TRBD1 matches 10 bases. There are 16 residues in the CDR3. V lost 0 bases, J lost 5 bases, and 6 bases stayed unmatched. The germline gives CDR1 MNHEY, CDR2 SVGEGT. The CDR3 is CASSYSRTGGGYGYTF. The CDR3 DNA is TGTGCCAGCAGTTACTCCCGGACAGGGGGAGGGTATGGCTACACCTTC.

This clone was found once. The J gene is TRBJ1-2, the V gene TRBV11-2, with 8 nucleotides matching TRBD1. CDR1 is SGHAT, CDR2 FQNNGV, per germline. V trimming: 1 base; J trimming: 3 bases; junction bases outside the gene matches: 4. The CDR3 is made up of 15 amino acids. The CDR3 loop is CASSLGTGGYYGYTF. CDR3 bases: TGTGCCAGCAGCTTAGGCACAGGGGGGTACTATGGCTACACCTTC.

Worth noting for this clone: Distinct nucleotide sequences in the sample also encode this CDR3. The chain is built from TRBV18 and TRBJ2-1; D possibly corresponds to TRBD1 (6 bases). The CDR3 length is 14 residues. Germline V gene data show CDR1 as KGHSH and CDR2 as LQKENI. The V and J ends lost 6 bases and 4 bases respectively, with 13 bases between them. CDR3 nucleotides: TGTGCCAGCTCCGTACAGGGCGATTACAATGAGCAGTTCTTC. This sequence encodes CASSVQGDYNEQFF.

This clone has only one observation. The chain joins TRBV9 to TRBJ1-1, with 7 nucleotides matching TRBD1. Germline trimming cut 4 bases from V and 4 bases from J; bases unmatched to any gene: 7. The CDR3 has 14 residues. Per germline, CDR1 SGDLS and CDR2 YYNGEE. This chain's CDR3 is CASSPRTGLTEAFF. The DNA of the CDR3 is TGTGCCAGCAGCCCTAGGACAGGCCTCACTGAAGCTTTCTTT.

The chain carries TRBV18 and TRBJ1-2, with 12 bases that match TRBD1. CDR3 size: 18 residues. The germline V gene has CDR1 KGHSH and CDR2 LQKENI. The trim removed 6 bases at V and 4 bases at J, leaving 15 bases unmatched. CDR3 loop: CASSSGTGGSDYTYGYTF. The CDR3, as DNA: TGTGCCAGCTCGTCCGGGACAGGGGGCTCCGATTATACCTATGGCTACACCTTC.

J is TRBJ1-1 and V is TRBV6-2 or TRBV6-3; no firm D call. Germline-derived CDR1 and CDR2 are MNHEY and SVGEGT. The CDR3 contains 15 residues. V was pared by 2 bases and J by 5 bases, with 15 bases between. CDR3 DNA: TGTGCCAGCAGTTACACCCCGGAAGGGAGGACTGAAGCTTTCTTT. Amino acid sequence: CASSYTPEGRTEAFF.

V gene TRBV20-1 combines with J gene TRBJ2-3; TRBD1 matches 7 bases. Per germline, CDR1 DFQATT and CDR2 SNEGSKA (reference sequence). This CDR3 spans 15 amino acids. V was clipped by 3 bases and J by 2 bases; unmatched bases: 8. The CDR3 DNA reads TGCAGTGCTAGTGGTCGGACAGGAACCACAGATACGCAGTATTTT. Encoded protein: CSASGRTGTTDTQYF.

The gene calls are TRBV9 and TRBJ2-5; TRBD1 matches at 7 bases. The CDR3 covers 15 residues. Germline CDR1 reads SGDLS; CDR2 reads YYNGEE. V gave up 0 bases and J gave up 6 bases; unmatched junction bases: 8. In DNA form, the CDR3 reads TGTGCCAGCAGCGTAGCCGCAGGGGGTGAGAAGACCCAGTACTTC. It is translated as CASSVAAGGEKTQYF. Based on the CDR3 plus reference TRBV9 and TRBJ2-5, the full variable domain is DSGVTQTPKHLITATGQRVTLRCSPRSGDLSVYWYQQSLDQGLQFLIQYYNGEERAKGNILERFSAQQFPDLHSELNLSSLELGDSALYFCASSVAAGGEKTQYFGPGTRLLVL.

This clone was seen a handful of times. This chain joins TRBV2 and TRBJ2-3; 9 bases fit TRBD1. The CDR3 has 16 residues. Germline-derived CDR1 and CDR2 are SNHLY and FYNNEI. V was clipped by 6 bases and J by 1 base; unmatched bases: 8. CDR3 bases: TGTGCCAGCAGACAACAGGGGGCGTATGGCACAGATACGCAGTATTTT. This encodes CASRQQGAYGTDTQYF.

This chain connects TRBV30 to TRBJ1-1, with D unresolved. The CDR3 spans 13 residues. Trimming pared 2 bases from V and 7 bases from J, leaving 14 bases between. From germline, CDR1 is GTSNPN and CDR2 SVGIG (reference sequence). The CDR3 sequence is CAWSLSIEGEAFF. The DNA for the CDR3 is TGTGCCTGGAGTCTCAGCATAGAGGGTGAAGCTTTCTTT. The full variable domain, completed using reference TRBV30 and TRBJ1-1, is SQTIHQWPATLVQPVGSPLSLECTVEGTSNPNLYWYRQAAGRGLQLLFYSVGIGQISSEVPQNLSASRPQDRQFILSSKKLLLSDSGFYLCAWSLSIEGEAFFGQGTRLTVV.

The chain is built from TRBV7-3 and TRBJ2-5; TRBD1 aligns across 8 bases. CDR1 and CDR2 from the germline V gene are SGHTA and FQGTGA. J gave up 0 bases and V 6 bases, and 15 bases lay outside the gene matches. The CDR3 is 18 amino acids. CDR3 loop: CASSNPVRRTGYQETQYF. CDR3 sequence (DNA): TGTGCCAGCAGTAACCCGGTGAGGAGGACAGGGTACCAAGAGACCCAGTACTTC.

The chain recombines TRBV2 with TRBJ2-3; maybe TRBD1 (6 bases). Germline V CDR1 and CDR2: SNHLY, FYNNEI. This CDR3 spans 16 amino acids. The germline V and J ends were trimmed by 2 bases and 2 bases, with 14 bases remaining between them. CDR3 DNA sequence: TGTGCCAGCAGTGAATCCCTGTTGGGGGCCACAGATACGCAGTATTTT. As protein: CASSESLLGATDTQYF.

This clone showed up just a few times. The genes are TRBV14 and TRBJ2-1, with a tentative D call TRBD1 (5 bases). Trimming removed 6 bases at V and 2 bases at J, with 14 bases between. Germline V gene sequence: CDR1 SGHDN, CDR2 FVKESK. CDR3 length: 15 amino acids. DNA of the CDR3: TGTGCCAGCAGTATGAGGACAACACCCTACAATGAGCAGTTCTTC. Translating it yields CASSMRTTPYNEQFF.

The chain carries TRBV29-1 and TRBJ1-1; perhaps TRBD1 as D (5 bases). Germline V gene lookup returns CDR1 SQVTM and CDR2 ANQGSEA. The CDR3 loop spans 16 amino acids. V gave up 6 bases and J gave up 5 bases, with 25 bases separating them. This CDR3 is CSVPLGFFDRGTEAFF. CDR3 nucleotide sequence: TGCAGCGTCCCCTTGGGGTTCTTCGATCGGGGGACTGAAGCTTTCTTT.

The gene calls are TRBV10-3 and TRBJ2-3; 10 bases are shared with TRBD2. This CDR3 comprises 14 residues. V was pared by 8 bases and J by 5 bases, with 7 bases of the junction left unmatched. The germline gives CDR1 ENHRY, CDR2 SYGVKD. The CDR3: CAIYSGGAVDTQYF. The CDR3 DNA follows: TGTGCCATCTACAGCGGGGGGGCCGTAGATACGCAGTATTTT.